Described below is a single T cell receptor (beta chain) sequence and its context. Its antigen remains unidentified. CDR3 length equals 12 residues. Trimming removed 1 base from V and 8 bases from J, with 8 bases in between. Germline V gene lookup returns CDR1 MNHEY and CDR2 SMNVEV (reference sequence). The study ran its PCR with 60 Vbeta and 13 Jbeta primers. Libraries were prepared by immunoSEQ multiplex PCR; TCRdb keeps only in-frame clonotypes and omits some of them. The sample records around 200,000 clones, around 80% being singletons. The sample belongs to a study of cytomegalovirus exposure and HLA in healthy donors. Study outcomes and limitations: Approximately 160 TCR beta chains were listed as cytomegalovirus-associated.

The sample taken for sequencing was PBMCs. The clonotype originates from a woman aged 30 to 39 in good health and CMV-seropositive. The V and J genes are TRBV27 and TRBJ1-1; D remains unclear. The CDR3 reads CASSLLRGEAFF. In DNA, the CDR3 is TGTGCCAGCAGTTTATTGCGGGGAGAAGCTTTCTTT.